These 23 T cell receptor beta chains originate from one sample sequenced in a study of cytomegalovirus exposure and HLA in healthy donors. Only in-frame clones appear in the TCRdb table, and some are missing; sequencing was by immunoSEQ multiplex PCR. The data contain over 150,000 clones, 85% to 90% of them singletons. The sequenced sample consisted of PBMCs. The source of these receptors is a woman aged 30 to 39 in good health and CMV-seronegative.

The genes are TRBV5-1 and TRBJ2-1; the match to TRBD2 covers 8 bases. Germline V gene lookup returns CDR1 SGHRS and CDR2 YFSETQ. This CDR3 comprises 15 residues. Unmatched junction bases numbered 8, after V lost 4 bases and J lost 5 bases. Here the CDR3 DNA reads TGCGCCAGCAGCCATCAGCGGGGGCAAGACAATGAGCAGTTCTTC. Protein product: CASSHQRGQDNEQFF.

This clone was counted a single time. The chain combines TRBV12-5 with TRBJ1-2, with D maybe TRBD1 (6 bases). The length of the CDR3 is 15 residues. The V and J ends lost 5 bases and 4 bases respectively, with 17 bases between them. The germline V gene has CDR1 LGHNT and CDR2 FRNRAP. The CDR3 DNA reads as TGTGCTAGTGGTACCCGGCCAGGGGCCACCTATGGCTACACCTTC. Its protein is CASGTRPGATYGYTF.

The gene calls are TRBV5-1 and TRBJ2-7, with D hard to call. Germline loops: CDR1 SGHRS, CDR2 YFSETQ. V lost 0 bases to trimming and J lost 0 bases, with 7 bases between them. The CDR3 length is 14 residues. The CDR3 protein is CASSLGSNSYEQYF. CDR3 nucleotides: TGCGCCAGCAGCTTGGGTTCGAACTCCTACGAGCAGTACTTC.

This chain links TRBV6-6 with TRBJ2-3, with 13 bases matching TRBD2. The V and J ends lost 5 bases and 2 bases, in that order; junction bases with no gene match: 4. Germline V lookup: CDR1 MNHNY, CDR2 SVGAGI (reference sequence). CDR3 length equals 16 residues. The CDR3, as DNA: TGTGCCAGCAGTCGGGGACTAGCGGGAATCACAGATACGCAGTATTTT. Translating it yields CASSRGLAGITDTQYF.

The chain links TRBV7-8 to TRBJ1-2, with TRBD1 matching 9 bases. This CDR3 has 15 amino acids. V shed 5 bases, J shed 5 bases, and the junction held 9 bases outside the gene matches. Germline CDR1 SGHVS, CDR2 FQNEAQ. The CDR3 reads CASSLRGTGRYGYTF. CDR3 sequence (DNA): TGTGCCAGCAGCCTAAGGGGGACAGGGCGGTATGGCTACACCTTC.

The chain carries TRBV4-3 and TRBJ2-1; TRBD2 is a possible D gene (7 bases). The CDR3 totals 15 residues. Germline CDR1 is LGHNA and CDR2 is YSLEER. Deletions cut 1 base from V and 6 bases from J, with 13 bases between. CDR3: CASSQVGGGANEQFF. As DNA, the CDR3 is TGCGCCAGCAGCCAAGTAGGGGGGGGAGCCAATGAGCAGTTCTTC.

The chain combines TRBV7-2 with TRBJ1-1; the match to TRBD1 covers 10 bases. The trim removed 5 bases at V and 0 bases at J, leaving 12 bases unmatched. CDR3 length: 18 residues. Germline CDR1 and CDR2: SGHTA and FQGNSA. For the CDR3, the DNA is TGTGCCAGCAGCCTAAGGGGGGGGACAGGGGCCTTGAACACTGAAGCTTTCTTT. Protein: CASSLRGGTGALNTEAFF.

CDR3: CASSYGSRHWDYGYTF. In nucleotides, the CDR3 is TGTGCCAGCAGTTACGGGTCAAGGCACTGGGACTATGGCTACACCTTC. The V call is TRBV6-5, the J call TRBJ1-2; no reliable D call. The CDR3 spans 16 residues. Germline CDR1 reads MNHEY; CDR2 reads SVGAGI. The ends were cut back, 2 bases at V and 3 bases at J, with 16 bases in the middle.

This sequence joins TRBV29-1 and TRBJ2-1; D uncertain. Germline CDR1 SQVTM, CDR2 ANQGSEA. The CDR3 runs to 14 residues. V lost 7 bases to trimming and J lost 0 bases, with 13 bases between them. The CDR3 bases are TGCAGCGCCACCCTCCCGAGCTCCTACAATGAGCAGTTCTTC. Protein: CSATLPSSYNEQFF.

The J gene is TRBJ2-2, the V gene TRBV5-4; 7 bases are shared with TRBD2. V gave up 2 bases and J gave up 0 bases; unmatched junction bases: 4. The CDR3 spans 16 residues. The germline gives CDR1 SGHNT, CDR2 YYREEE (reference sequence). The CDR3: CASSLLAHPNTGELFF. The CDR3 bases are TGTGCCAGCAGCTTACTAGCGCACCCGAACACCGGGGAGCTGTTTTTT.

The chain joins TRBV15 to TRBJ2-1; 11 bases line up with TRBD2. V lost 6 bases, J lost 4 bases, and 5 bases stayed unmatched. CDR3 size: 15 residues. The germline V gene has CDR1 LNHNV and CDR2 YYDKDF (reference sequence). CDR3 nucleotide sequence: TGTGCCACCAGTCCGGGACTAGCGGCTTACAATGAGCAGTTCTTC. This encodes CATSPGLAAYNEQFF. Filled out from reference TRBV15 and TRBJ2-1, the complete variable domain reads DAMVIQNPRYQVTQFGKPVTLSCSQTLNHNVMYWYQQKSSQAPKLLFHYYDKDFNNEADTPDNFQSRRPNTSFCFLDIRSPGLGDTAMYLCATSPGLAAYNEQFFGPGTRLTVL.

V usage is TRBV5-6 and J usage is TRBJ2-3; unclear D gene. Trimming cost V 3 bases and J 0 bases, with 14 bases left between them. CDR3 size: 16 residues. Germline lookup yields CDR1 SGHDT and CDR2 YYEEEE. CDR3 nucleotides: TGTGCCAGCAGCTCCCCTCCGGGTTCTAGCACAGATACGCAGTATTTT. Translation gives CASSSPPGSSTDTQYF.

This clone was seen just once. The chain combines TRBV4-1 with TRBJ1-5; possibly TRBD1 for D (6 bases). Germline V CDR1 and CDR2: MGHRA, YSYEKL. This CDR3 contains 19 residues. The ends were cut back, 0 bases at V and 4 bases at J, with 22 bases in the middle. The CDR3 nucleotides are TGCGCCAGCAGCCAAGATCCCCGGGCCTACAGGGCCTTAAATCAGCCCCAGCATTTT. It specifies CASSQDPRAYRALNQPQHF.

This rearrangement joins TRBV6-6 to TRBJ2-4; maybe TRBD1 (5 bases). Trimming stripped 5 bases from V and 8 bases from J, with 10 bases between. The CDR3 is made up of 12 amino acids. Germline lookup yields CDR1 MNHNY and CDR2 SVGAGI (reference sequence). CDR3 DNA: TGTGCCAGCAGTCAGGGTACGGACATTCAGTACTTC. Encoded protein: CASSQGTDIQYF.

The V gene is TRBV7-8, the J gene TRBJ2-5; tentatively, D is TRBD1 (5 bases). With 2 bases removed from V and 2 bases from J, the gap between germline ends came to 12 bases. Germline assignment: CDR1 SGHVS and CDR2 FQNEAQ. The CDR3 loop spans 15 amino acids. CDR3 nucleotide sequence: TGTGCCAGCAGCTTAACCCAGACAGAACAAGAGACCCAGTACTTC. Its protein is CASSLTQTEQETQYF.

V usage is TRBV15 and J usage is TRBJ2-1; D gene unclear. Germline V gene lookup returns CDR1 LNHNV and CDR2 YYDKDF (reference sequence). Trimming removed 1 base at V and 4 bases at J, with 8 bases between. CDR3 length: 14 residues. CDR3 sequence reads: CATSRAPAYNEQFF. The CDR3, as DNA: TGTGCCACCAGCAGAGCCCCAGCGTACAATGAGCAGTTCTTC.

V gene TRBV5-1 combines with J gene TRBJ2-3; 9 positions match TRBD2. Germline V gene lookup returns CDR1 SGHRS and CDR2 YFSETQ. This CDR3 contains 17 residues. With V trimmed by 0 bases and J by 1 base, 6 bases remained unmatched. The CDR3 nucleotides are TGCGCCAGCAGCTTGGTAGGGAGCGGGGGGCGCACAGATACGCAGTATTTT. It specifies CASSLVGSGGRTDTQYF. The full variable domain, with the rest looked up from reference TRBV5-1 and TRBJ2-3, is KAGVTQTPRYLIKTRGQQVTLSCSPISGHRSVSWYQQTPGQGLQFLFEYFSETQRNKGNFPGRFSGRQFSNSRSEMNVSTLELGDSALYLCASSLVGSGGRTDTQYFGPGTRLTVL.

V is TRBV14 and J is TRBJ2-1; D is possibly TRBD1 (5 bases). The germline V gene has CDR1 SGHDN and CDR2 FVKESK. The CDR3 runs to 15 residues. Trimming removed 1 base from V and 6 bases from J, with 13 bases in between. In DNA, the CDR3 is TGTGCCAGCAGCCAAGGAAGGGTTAGGGGCAATGAGCAGTTCTTC. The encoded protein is CASSQGRVRGNEQFF. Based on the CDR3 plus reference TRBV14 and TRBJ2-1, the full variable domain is EAGVTQFPSHSVIEKGQTVTLRCDPISGHDNLYWYRRVMGKEIKFLLHFVKESKQDESGMPNNRFLAERTGGTYSTLKVQPAELEDSGVYFCASSQGRVRGNEQFFGPGTRLTVL.

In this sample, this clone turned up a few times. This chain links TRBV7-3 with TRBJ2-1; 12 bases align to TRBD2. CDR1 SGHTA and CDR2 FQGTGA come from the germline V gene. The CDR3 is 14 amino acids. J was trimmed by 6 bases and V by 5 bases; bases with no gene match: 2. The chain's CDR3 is CASSMTSGSNEQFF. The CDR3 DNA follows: TGTGCCAGCAGCATGACTAGCGGGAGCAATGAGCAGTTCTTC.

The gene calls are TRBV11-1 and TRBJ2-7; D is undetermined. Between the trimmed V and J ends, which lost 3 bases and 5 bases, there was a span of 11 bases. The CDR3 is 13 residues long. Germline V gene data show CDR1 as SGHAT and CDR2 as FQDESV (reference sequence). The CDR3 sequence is CASSFLGGDEQYF. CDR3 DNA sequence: TGTGCCAGCAGCTTTCTTGGTGGCGACGAGCAGTACTTC.

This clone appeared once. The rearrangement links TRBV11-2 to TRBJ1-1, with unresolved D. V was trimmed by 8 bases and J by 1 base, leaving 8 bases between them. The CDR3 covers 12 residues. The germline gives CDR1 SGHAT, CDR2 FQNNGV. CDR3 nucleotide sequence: TGTGCCAGCGGGGTTCGGAACACTGAAGCTTTCTTT. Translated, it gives CASGVRNTEAFF.

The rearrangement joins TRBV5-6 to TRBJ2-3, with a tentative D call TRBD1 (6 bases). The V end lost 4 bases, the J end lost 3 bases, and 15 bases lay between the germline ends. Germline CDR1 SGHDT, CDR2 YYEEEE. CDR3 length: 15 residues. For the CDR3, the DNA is TGTGCCAGCAGCCTTACAGGGATTGTGACAGATACGCAGTATTTT. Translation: CASSLTGIVTDTQYF.

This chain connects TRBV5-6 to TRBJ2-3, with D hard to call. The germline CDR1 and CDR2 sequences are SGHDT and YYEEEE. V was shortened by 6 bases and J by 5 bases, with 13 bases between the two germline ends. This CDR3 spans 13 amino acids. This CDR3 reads CASTVILRDTQYF. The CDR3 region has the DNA TGTGCCAGCACCGTTATCCTGCGAGATACGCAGTATTTT.